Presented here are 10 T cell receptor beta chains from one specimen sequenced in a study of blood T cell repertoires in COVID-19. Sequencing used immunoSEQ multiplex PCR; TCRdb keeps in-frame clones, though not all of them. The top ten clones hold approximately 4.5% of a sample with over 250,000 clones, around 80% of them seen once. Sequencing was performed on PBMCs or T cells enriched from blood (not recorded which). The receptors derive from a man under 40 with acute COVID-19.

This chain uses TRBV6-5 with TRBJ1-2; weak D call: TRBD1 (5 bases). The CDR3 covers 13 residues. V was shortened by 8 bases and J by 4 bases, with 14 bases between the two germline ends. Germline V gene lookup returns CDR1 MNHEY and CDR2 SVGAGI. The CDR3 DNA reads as TGTGCCAGCCGAGGACAATCGACCTATGGCTACACCTTC. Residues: CASRGQSTYGYTF.

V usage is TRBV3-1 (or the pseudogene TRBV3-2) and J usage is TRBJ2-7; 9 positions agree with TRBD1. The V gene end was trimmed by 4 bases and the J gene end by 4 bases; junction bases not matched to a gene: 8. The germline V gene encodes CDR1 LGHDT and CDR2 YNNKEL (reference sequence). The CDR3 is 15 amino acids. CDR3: CASSPRTGEGYEQYV. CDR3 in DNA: TGTGCCAGCAGCCCCCGGACAGGGGAAGGGTACGAGCAGTACGTC.

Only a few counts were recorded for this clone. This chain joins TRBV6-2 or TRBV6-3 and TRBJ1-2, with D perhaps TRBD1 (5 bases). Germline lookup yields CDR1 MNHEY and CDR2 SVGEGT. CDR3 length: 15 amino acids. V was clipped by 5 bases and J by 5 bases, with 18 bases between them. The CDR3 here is CASSASGRIGYGYTF. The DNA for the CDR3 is TGTGCCAGCAGTGCCTCAGGGAGGATCGGATATGGCTACACCTTC.

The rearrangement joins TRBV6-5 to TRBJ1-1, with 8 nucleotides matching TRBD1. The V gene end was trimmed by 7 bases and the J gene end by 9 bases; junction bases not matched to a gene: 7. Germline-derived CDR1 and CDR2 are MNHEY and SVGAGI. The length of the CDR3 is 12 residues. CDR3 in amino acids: CASTRGTGQAFF. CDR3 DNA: TGTGCCAGCACCCGAGGGACAGGTCAAGCTTTCTTT.

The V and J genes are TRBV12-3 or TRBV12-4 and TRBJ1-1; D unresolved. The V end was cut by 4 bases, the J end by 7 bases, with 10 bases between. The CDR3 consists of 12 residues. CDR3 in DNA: TGTGCCAGCAGTTCTCGGGGAATTGAAGCTTTCTTT. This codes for CASSSRGIEAFF.

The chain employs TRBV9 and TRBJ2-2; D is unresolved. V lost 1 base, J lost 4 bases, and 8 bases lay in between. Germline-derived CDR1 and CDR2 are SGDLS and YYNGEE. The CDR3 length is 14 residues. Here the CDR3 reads CASSVQVSTGELFF. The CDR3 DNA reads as TGTGCCAGCAGCGTACAAGTGAGCACCGGGGAGCTGTTTTTT.

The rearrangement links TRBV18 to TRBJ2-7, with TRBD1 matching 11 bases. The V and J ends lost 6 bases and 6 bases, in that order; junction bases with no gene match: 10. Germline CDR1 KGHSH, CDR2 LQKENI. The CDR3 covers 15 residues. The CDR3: CASSKSPGQGVEQYV. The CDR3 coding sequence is TGTGCCAGCTCGAAATCCCCGGGACAGGGGGTCGAGCAGTACGTC.

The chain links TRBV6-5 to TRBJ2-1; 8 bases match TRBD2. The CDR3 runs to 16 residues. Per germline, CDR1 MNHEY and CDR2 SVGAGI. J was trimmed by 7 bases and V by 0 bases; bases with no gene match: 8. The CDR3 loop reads CASSYSGLGGRNEQFF. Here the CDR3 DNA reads TGTGCCAGCAGTTACTCGGGACTAGGGGGGCGGAATGAGCAGTTCTTC.

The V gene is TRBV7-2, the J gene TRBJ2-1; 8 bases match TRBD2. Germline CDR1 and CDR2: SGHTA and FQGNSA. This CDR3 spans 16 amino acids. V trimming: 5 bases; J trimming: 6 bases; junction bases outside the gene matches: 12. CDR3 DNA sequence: TGTGCCAGCAGCCTTAGACCGGGGGGGCTCATCAATGAGCAGTTCTTC. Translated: CASSLRPGGLINEQFF.

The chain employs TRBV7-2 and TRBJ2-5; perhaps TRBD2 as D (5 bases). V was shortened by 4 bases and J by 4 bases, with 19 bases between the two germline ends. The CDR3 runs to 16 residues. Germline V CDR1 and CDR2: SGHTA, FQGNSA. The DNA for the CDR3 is TGTGCCAGCAGCTCTAGCTCTTACGCCTTAGTAGAGACCCAGTACTTC. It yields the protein CASSSSSYALVETQYF.